One and the same sample provided the 26 T cell receptor beta chains below, sequenced in a study of beta chain features in type 1 diabetes. Study-level results: People with Type 1 diabetes carried modestly yet significantly shorter TCRB CDR3s in all four CD4+ subsets.

For these TCRs, the target antigens are not known. Expressed TCRB transcripts were sequenced, since all the RNA that had been isolated was reverse transcribed. Profiled with immunoSEQ multiplex PCR; TCRdb holds only in-frame clones, not every one. The sample shows some 48,000 clones, about 48% of them seen only once. The sequencing input was stem cell memory CD4+ T cells from blood. The receptors stem from a man aged 25-45 years with type 1 diabetes.

This clone turned up a few times. The chain employs TRBV25-1 and TRBJ2-7; 9 nucleotides line up with TRBD2. The germline CDR1 and CDR2 sequences are MGHDK and SYGVNS. This CDR3 comprises 14 residues. V lost 4 bases, J lost 0 bases, and 1 base stayed unmatched. The CDR3 sequence is CASSVAGASYEQYF. In DNA, the CDR3 is TGTGCCAGCAGTGTAGCGGGGGCCTCCTACGAGCAGTACTTC.

This clone was observed a few times. The genes are TRBV5-1 and TRBJ2-3; D gene unclear. V dropped 0 bases and J dropped 1 base, with 6 bases sitting between them. The CDR3 has 14 amino acids. Germline loops: CDR1 SGHRS, CDR2 YFSETQ. DNA of the CDR3: TGCGCCAGCAGCTTGGCGGTCGGCACAGATACGCAGTATTTT. This gives the protein CASSLAVGTDTQYF. Complete variable domain (other parts from reference TRBV5-1 and TRBJ2-3): KAGVTQTPRYLIKTRGQQVTLSCSPISGHRSVSWYQQTPGQGLQFLFEYFSETQRNKGNFPGRFSGRQFSNSRSEMNVSTLELGDSALYLCASSLAVGTDTQYFGPGTRLTVL.

In its sample, this clone was seen once. V gene TRBV5-7 combines with J gene TRBJ1-5, with D possibly matching TRBD1 (6 bases). TRBV5-7 is placed among ORFs of uncertain function. The V end lost 3 bases, the J end lost 8 bases, and 15 bases lay between the germline ends. This CDR3 has 14 amino acids. The CDR3 protein is CASSSGQPREPQHF. In DNA, the CDR3 is TGTGCCAGCAGCTCCGGACAGCCTAGAGAGCCCCAGCATTTT.

This clone has more than one count but fewer than ten. The V and J genes are TRBV28 and TRBJ2-1, with D hard to call. This CDR3 comprises 12 residues. The germline V and J ends were trimmed by 3 bases and 9 bases, with 9 bases remaining between them. From germline, CDR1 is MDHEN and CDR2 SYDVKM. The CDR3 sequence: CASSFIHGEQFF. CDR3 DNA: TGTGCCAGCAGTTTCATTCACGGTGAGCAGTTCTTC.

This clone has a handful of counts. This chain joins TRBV11-2 and TRBJ2-5, with D possibly TRBD1 on 5 matching bases. CDR1 SGHAT and CDR2 FQNNGV come from the germline V gene. The CDR3 spans 14 residues. Trimming removed 4 bases from V and 2 bases from J, with 11 bases in between. The CDR3 reads CASSSSTGQETQYF. The CDR3 nucleotides are TGTGCCAGCAGCTCCAGTACAGGTCAAGAGACCCAGTACTTC.

The chain links TRBV5-1 to TRBJ2-7; 9 bases are a match to TRBD1. CDR1 SGHRS and CDR2 YFSETQ come from the germline V gene. Trimming cost V 4 bases and J 6 bases; bases outside gene matches: 5. There are 13 residues in the CDR3. This chain's CDR3 is CASSGTDRGEQYF. CDR3 in DNA: TGCGCCAGCAGCGGGACGGACAGGGGCGAGCAGTACTTC. Combining the CDR3 with reference TRBV5-1 and TRBJ2-7 gives the whole variable domain KAGVTQTPRYLIKTRGQQVTLSCSPISGHRSVSWYQQTPGQGLQFLFEYFSETQRNKGNFPGRFSGRQFSNSRSEMNVSTLELGDSALYLCASSGTDRGEQYFGPGTRLTVT.

The chain links TRBV29-1 to TRBJ2-5, with 10 bases lining up with TRBD2. V was clipped by 0 bases and J by 5 bases; unmatched bases: 18. The CDR3 is 19 amino acids. The V gene's germline CDR1 is SQVTM and CDR2 ANQGSEA. CDR3 protein: CSVEDWDFLSGRARETQYF. As DNA, the CDR3 is TGCAGCGTTGAAGATTGGGATTTTCTGAGCGGGAGGGCCCGGGAGACCCAGTACTTC.

The rearrangement uses TRBV14 and TRBJ2-1; 7 positions agree with TRBD2. This CDR3 has 13 residues. V trimming: 1 base; J trimming: 14 bases; junction bases outside the gene matches: 8. The germline CDR1 and CDR2 sequences are SGHDN and FVKESK. The CDR3 region has the DNA TGTGCCAGCAGCCAAGTTGAGGGAGGGCCAAAGTTCTTC. This translates into CASSQVEGGPKFF.

In DNA, the CDR3 is TGCGCCAGCAGCTCGCCAAAGCGGACAGACGCCTACGAGCAGTACTTC. Translating it yields CASSSPKRTDAYEQYF. V is TRBV5-1 and J is TRBJ2-7; TRBD1 is a possible D gene (6 bases). The germline gives CDR1 SGHRS, CDR2 YFSETQ. Trimming pared 3 bases from V and 2 bases from J, leaving 18 bases between. CDR3 size: 16 residues.

The chain links TRBV6-5 to TRBJ1-2, with 11 bases aligning to TRBD1. CDR3 length: 15 residues. J lost 5 bases, V lost 5 bases, and 7 bases had no gene match. CDR1 is MNHEY, CDR2 SVGAGI, per germline. CDR3 region: CASSRRTGGSYGYTF. CDR3 DNA sequence: TGTGCCAGCAGTCGGCGGACAGGGGGCTCTTATGGCTACACCTTC.

This clone was recorded a few times. This chain joins TRBV19 and TRBJ1-5; 7 nucleotides agree with TRBD1. There are 14 residues in the CDR3. J was trimmed by 2 bases and V by 5 bases; bases with no gene match: 3. From germline, CDR1 is LNHDA and CDR2 SQIVND (reference sequence). CDR3 loop: CASSVGQGNQPQHF. The CDR3 DNA reads TGTGCCAGTAGTGTAGGACAGGGCAATCAGCCCCAGCATTTT.

The chain couples TRBV5-1 to TRBJ2-2; possibly TRBD2 for D (6 bases). Germline assignment: CDR1 SGHRS and CDR2 YFSETQ. Trimming took off 4 bases at V and 4 bases at J, with 8 bases between the two ends. The CDR3 contains 13 residues. The CDR3 loop reads CASSREFTGELFF. The DNA for the CDR3 is TGCGCCAGCAGCCGGGAGTTCACCGGGGAGCTGTTTTTT.

J is TRBJ2-5 and V is TRBV18; TRBD2 agrees at 7 bases. The V segment lost 3 bases and the J segment 1 base; nucleotides outside the gene matches: 14. Germline CDR1 KGHSH, CDR2 LQKENI. The CDR3 extends over 18 amino acids. The CDR3 spells CASSPSLRPGGRQETQYF. The CDR3 DNA reads TGTGCCAGCTCACCCTCACTCCGCCCGGGAGGTCGCCAAGAGACCCAGTACTTC.

The chain carries TRBV18 and TRBJ1-2; D is perhaps TRBD1 (5 bases). The V and J ends lost 5 bases and 6 bases respectively, with 13 bases between them. Germline V CDR1 and CDR2: KGHSH, LQKENI. The CDR3 is made up of 13 amino acids. The CDR3 DNA reads as TGTGCCAGCTCAAGCGACAGTACTCATGGCTACACCTTC. Translating it yields CASSSDSTHGYTF.

The chain links TRBV28 to TRBJ1-5; 9 nucleotides agree with TRBD1. The CDR3 length is 16 residues. CDR1 is MDHEN and CDR2 is SYDVKM in the germline V gene. V lost 1 base, J lost 5 bases, and 6 bases stayed unmatched. CDR3 coding DNA: TGTGCCAGCAGTTTATTTGGACAGGGGTCATATCAGCCCCAGCATTTT. Its protein is CASSLFGQGSYQPQHF.

This chain links TRBV27 with TRBJ2-5; 8 bases agree with TRBD2. Germline V gene lookup returns CDR1 MNHEY and CDR2 SMNVEV (reference sequence). The CDR3 contains 17 residues. With 1 base clipped from V and 1 base from J, the junction kept 8 bases outside the gene matches. Written as DNA, the CDR3 is TGTGCCAGCAGTTTATTTTTCCTAGCGGGCGTCCAAGAGACCCAGTACTTC. Its translation is CASSLFFLAGVQETQYF.

The chain employs TRBV10-3 and TRBJ2-7; weak D call: TRBD2 (5 bases). V gave up 4 bases and J gave up 0 bases, with 10 bases separating them. The CDR3 has 14 residues. Germline V lookup: CDR1 ENHRY, CDR2 SYGVKD. CDR3 residues: CAISGQRNSYEQYF. For the CDR3, the DNA is TGTGCCATCAGTGGCCAGCGGAACTCCTACGAGCAGTACTTC.

This chain uses TRBV19 with TRBJ2-2; 9 bases match TRBD2. This CDR3 spans 14 amino acids. Germline V CDR1 and CDR2: LNHDA, SQIVND (reference sequence). The V gene end was trimmed by 4 bases and the J gene end by 6 bases; junction bases not matched to a gene: 3. The CDR3 coding sequence is TGTGCCAGTAGTAGGGAGCGGGAGGCCGGGGAGCTGTTTTTT. Its protein is CASSREREAGELFF.

V is TRBV7-9 and J is TRBJ1-2; possibly TRBD1 for D (5 bases). V lost 2 bases and J 7 bases, leaving 17 bases between the germline ends. Per germline, CDR1 SEHNR and CDR2 FQNEAQ (reference sequence). The CDR3 runs to 15 residues. CDR3 loop: CASSLRGGSEPGYTF. The CDR3 DNA is TGTGCCAGCAGCTTACGGGGGGGGTCCGAGCCTGGCTACACCTTC.

This clone was found once. This chain joins TRBV15 and TRBJ2-5; 7 bases are a match to TRBD2. The CDR3 has 16 amino acids. V lost 1 base and J lost 3; bases outside the gene matches: 8. Germline values: CDR1 LNHNV, CDR2 YYDKDF (reference sequence). The CDR3 DNA reads as TGTGCCACCAGCAGAGCGCGCGGGGGAGCCGAAGAGACCCAGTACTTC. Translation: CATSRARGGAEETQYF. Full variable domain (missing parts from reference TRBV15 and TRBJ2-5): DAMVIQNPRYQVTQFGKPVTLSCSQTLNHNVMYWYQQKSSQAPKLLFHYYDKDFNNEADTPDNFQSRRPNTSFCFLDIRSPGLGDTAMYLCATSRARGGAEETQYFGPGTRLLVL.

The V gene is TRBV19, the J gene TRBJ1-1; 8 bases fit TRBD1. CDR1 and CDR2 from the germline V gene are LNHDA and SQIVND (reference sequence). The CDR3 totals 14 residues. The J segment lost 3 bases and the V segment lost 7 bases, leaving 7 bases of the junction unmatched. This CDR3 reads CASTSRGLHTEAFF. The DNA for the CDR3 is TGTGCCAGTACCTCCAGGGGGCTCCACACTGAAGCTTTCTTT.

CDR3 in amino acids: CASSFGTSVANYGYTF. The CDR3 DNA sequence: TGCGCCAGCAGCTTCGGTACCAGCGTAGCTAACTATGGCTACACCTTC. The rearrangement joins TRBV5-1 to TRBJ1-2, with D unclear. Trimming took 2 bases from V and 0 from J, leaving 14 bases between them. This CDR3 spans 16 amino acids. Germline V lookup: CDR1 SGHRS, CDR2 YFSETQ.

V is TRBV5-1 and J is TRBJ2-5; 7 nucleotides agree with TRBD1. The germline gives CDR1 SGHRS, CDR2 YFSETQ. V shed 0 bases, J shed 2 bases, and the junction held 1 base outside the gene matches. The CDR3 covers 14 residues. This chain's CDR3 is CASSLGTGQETQYF. The CDR3 region has the DNA TGCGCCAGCAGCTTGGGGACAGGACAAGAGACCCAGTACTTC.

The sample holds a few counts of this clone. The CDR3 sequence is CEGEGGFHTGELFF. DNA of the CDR3: TGTGAGGGGGAGGGGGGCTTTCACACCGGGGAGCTGTTTTTT. This chain uses TRBV19 with TRBJ2-2; tentatively, D is TRBD2 (7 bases). This CDR3 is built from 14 residues. In germline, CDR1 is LNHDA, CDR2 SQIVND (reference sequence).

The gene calls are TRBV10-3 and TRBJ2-7, with 7 bases fitting TRBD1. This CDR3 has 13 residues. Trimming at V came to 8 bases and at J to 7 bases, leaving 11 bases not matched to a gene. Germline-derived CDR1 and CDR2 are ENHRY and SYGVKD. In nucleotides, the CDR3 is TGTGCCATCGGTCGACAGGGCCCTGGGGAGCAGTACTTC. It translates to CAIGRQGPGEQYF.

At least ten counts were recorded for this clone. The chain couples TRBV4-3 to TRBJ2-1; D might be TRBD1 (5 bases). The germline V gene encodes CDR1 LGHNA and CDR2 YSLEER. This CDR3 comprises 15 residues. Between the trimmed V and J ends, which lost 6 bases and 4 bases, there was a span of 16 bases. In nucleotides, the CDR3 is TGCGCCAGCAGGTCCGGTGTGGGGCTTTACAATGAGCAGTTCTTC. Translation: CASRSGVGLYNEQFF.